This paragraph covers one TCR beta chain sequence. This clone's antigen is unknown. There are no base qualities to consult, and no much larger clone falls within one base. The sample belongs to a study of T cell changes during pregnancy in multiple sclerosis (dated by TCRdb to about 2019). A note on the overall study: Changes in the T cell repertoire over the course of pregnancy were examined in this study in women with multiple sclerosis.

The library was generated by the immunoSEQ multiplex PCR assay. Here the immuneACCESS table is served through TCRdb, limited to in-frame sequences with V and J called. Missing clones are a known gap in these copies; in checked studies unresolved V genes cover under half, and the rest lacks a known reason. The table for this sample lists tens of thousands of clones; 80% to 90% of them were counted only once. The ten top clones hold 0.85% to 0.95% of the sample. The junction carries 11 bases between V and J, which are trimmed by 3 bases and 6 bases respectively. Taken from cysteine to phenylalanine, the CDR3 has 14 residues. Only the CDR3 portion is preserved as DNA: 42 bases, with reading frame beginning at the first base. CDR1 is given as KGHSH and CDR2 as LQKENI, both from the germline V gene.

This TCR came from a female donor in good health, enrolled as a control in a pregnancy study. The receptor chain draws on TRBV18 and TRBJ1-4; tentative D gene TRBD1, with 5 bases matching. The sample consisted of peripheral blood, taken in the first trimester of pregnancy. The nucleotide sequence reads as follows: TGTGCCAGCTCACCTGGGGCCAGAGATGAAAAACTGTTTTTT. Translated, this is CASSPGARDEKLFF.